The rows below give T cell receptor beta chains drawn from one sample of a study of CD8 T cells in ankylosing spondylitis. TCRdb re-called the 5' RACE reads through MiXCR, storing one row per CDR3 protein. The sample consists of 700,000 to 850,000 distinct CDR3 sequences, roughly 10% of them appearing once. Sequencing was performed on blood, either unsorted or a sorted T cell fraction (not recorded which). The receptors were gathered from a male donor with ankylosing spondylitis. CDR3s include the opening cysteine and the closing phenylalanine or tryptophan.

>TRBV5-8|TRBJ2-7
CASSGTGLSGVSYEQYF
>TRBV6-6|TRBJ1-1
CASRSGGGTEAFF
>TRBV28|TRBJ2-1
CASTPSGREDEQFF
>TRBV4-2|TRBJ2-7
CASSQVSLYSYEQYF
>TRBV7-7|TRBJ2-6
CASSDPGANVLTF
>TRBV10-2|TRBJ2-1
CASSEGYNEQFF
>TRBV5-1|TRBJ2-4
CASSPPLLAVKNIQYF
>TRBV25-1|TRBJ2-2
CASSEYWTGGTGELFF
>TRBV20-1|TRBJ1-2
CSARVMGGDYGYTF
>TRBV6-1|TRBJ1-4
CASSEMWDRAEKLFF
>TRBV29-1|TRBJ2-1
CSVDSFSYNEQFF
>TRBV5-5|TRBJ2-2
CASSYSERTNTGELFF
>TRBV3-1|TRBJ2-6
CASSQGLRRSGANVLTF
>TRBV12-3/TRBV12-4|TRBJ2-7
CASSFGLAGDEQYF
>TRBV20-1|TRBJ2-3
CSATDLAGSFTDTQYF
>TRBV12-3/TRBV12-4|TRBJ2-7
CASNLGQAEQYF
>TRBV28|TRBJ1-1
CASSFPGQGTTEAFF
>TRBV28|TRBJ1-2
CASSSLGTGDGYTF
>TRBV20-1|TRBJ2-1
CSARGLAGVSYNEQFF
>TRBV9|TRBJ2-3
CASSGSGHILWDTQYF
>TRBV5-6|TRBJ2-1
CAMGSGPINEQFF
>TRBV7-9|TRBJ1-6
CASSGDLGSPLHF
>TRBV20-1|TRBJ2-2
CSARGFLFAGGNTGELFF
>TRBV5-1|TRBJ2-1
CASSFDVGSYNEQFF
>TRBV5-4|TRBJ2-3
CASSDRRGSTDTQYF
>TRBV6-2/TRBV6-3|TRBJ1-2
CASSHPPGRPNYGYTF
>TRBV20-1|TRBJ2-1
CSATRGARGNEQFF
>TRBV20-1|TRBJ2-7
CSARDEVDPYEQYF
>TRBV11-2|TRBJ2-7
CASSLRGHYGAYEQYF
>TRBV25-1|TRBJ2-5
CASSERLAGGETQYF
>TRBV7-2|TRBJ2-7
CASSSTGYYSYEQYF
>TRBV29-1|TRBJ2-5
CSVTRETQYF
>TRBV4-3|TRBJ2-1
CASSQDYPQDNEQFF
>TRBV20-1|TRBJ2-1
CSAREGPGEQFF
>TRBV10-3|TRBJ2-7
CAISESSGRAYEQYF
>TRBV7-8|TRBJ2-7
CASSLGWGSAGAYEQYF
>TRBV6-2/TRBV6-3|TRBJ1-5
CASTRAGQGNQPQHF
>TRBV18|TRBJ2-5
CASSRGTSETGTQYF
>TRBV20-1|TRBJ2-3
CSAVTGNTDTQYF
>TRBV9|TRBJ1-1
CASSVDGYMNTEAFF
>TRBV12-3/TRBV12-4|TRBJ2-3
CASSLEHDDAGDTQYF
>TRBV27|TRBJ1-4
CASSLNRYEKLFF
>TRBV7-2|TRBJ1-5
CARSPKGAQPQHF
>TRBV18|TRBJ1-2
CASSPLTPTPRDYGYTF
>TRBV6-5|TRBJ2-1
CASSSTSGEQFF
>TRBV6-1|TRBJ1-2
CASSRTRNYGYTF
>TRBV20-1|TRBJ1-1
CSGSTGLNTEAFF
>TRBV11-2|TRBJ1-1
CASLMRRGDNTEAFF
>TRBV7-2|TRBJ2-1
CASSRLAGVYNEQFF
>TRBV6-1|TRBJ1-5
CASSENLRQGSINQPQHF
>TRBV9|TRBJ1-2
CASSAVNFGYTF
>TRBV5-1|TRBJ1-1
CASSPGSVSLKYLAFF
>TRBV29-1|TRBJ1-1
CSVERGGGTEAFF